The 13 T cell receptor beta chains presented below share a single source sample, sequenced in a study of chemoradiotherapy in HPV16-positive cancers. Method: immunoSEQ multiplex PCR; TCRdb's copy keeps in-frame clones and lacks some. The sample carries approximately 15,000 clones, around 74% recorded once. Sampling took place from a patient who underwent chemoradiotherapy. The receptors come from a human donor with HPV-associated anogenital cancer.

V usage is TRBV5-1 and J usage is TRBJ2-2; D is perhaps TRBD1 (6 bases). The CDR3 length is 19 residues. The germline gives CDR1 SGHRS, CDR2 YFSETQ. Trimming shortened V by 3 bases and J by 0 bases, and 21 bases separated the two germline ends. The DNA for the CDR3 is TGCGCCAGCAGCTCGAGGGGGACCCCTCTATTAACGAACACCGGGGAGCTGTTTTTT. Encoded protein: CASSSRGTPLLTNTGELFF.

This clone was found a few times. The V gene is TRBV27, the J gene TRBJ2-7, with D unclear. V gave up 4 bases and J gave up 0 bases, with 1 base separating them. The CDR3 length is 11 residues. The germline V gene has CDR1 MNHEY and CDR2 SMNVEV (reference sequence). CDR3: CASSSSYEQYF. In DNA form, the CDR3 reads TGTGCCAGCAGTTCCTCCTACGAGCAGTACTTC.

The chain combines TRBV18 with TRBJ2-4; D gene ambiguous. Germline V CDR1 and CDR2: KGHSH, LQKENI. Between the trimmed V and J ends, which lost 6 bases and 1 base, there was a span of 7 bases. The CDR3 is 13 residues long. For the CDR3, the DNA is TGTGCCAGCTCCTTAGAGGCCAAAAACATTCAGTACTTC. This encodes CASSLEAKNIQYF.

V is TRBV5-4 and J is TRBJ1-4; D call uncertain. The germline gives CDR1 SGHNT, CDR2 YYREEE (reference sequence). The CDR3 totals 13 residues. The V end lost 4 bases, the J end lost 8 bases, and 12 bases lay between the germline ends. As DNA, the CDR3 is TGTGCCAGCAGCCTCGACACAGACGAAAAACTGTTTTTT. Protein: CASSLDTDEKLFF.

The rearrangement uses TRBV28 and TRBJ2-1, with TRBD2 matching over 12 bases. V was pared by 8 bases and J by 7 bases, with 15 bases of the junction left unmatched. The CDR3 covers 17 residues. From germline, CDR1 is MDHEN and CDR2 SYDVKM. The CDR3 sequence is CASEGLLAGGPGNEQFF. In DNA form, the CDR3 reads TGTGCCAGCGAGGGGTTACTAGCGGGGGGCCCAGGGAATGAGCAGTTCTTC.

J is TRBJ1-3 and V is TRBV5-8; TRBD1 aligns across 9 bases. The length of the CDR3 is 16 residues. Germline-derived CDR1 and CDR2 are SGHTS and YDEGEE. After removal of 4 bases from V and 4 bases from J, the junction contained 9 bases not matched to a gene. CDR3 protein: CASSRETGGIGNTIYF. The CDR3 region has the DNA TGTGCCAGCAGCCGGGAGACAGGGGGTATCGGAAACACCATATATTTT.

The chain is built from TRBV6-5 and TRBJ1-5; 10 bases are a match to TRBD1. In germline, CDR1 is MNHEY, CDR2 SVGAGI. The CDR3 sequence is 14 residues long. The ends lost 6 bases at V and 7 bases at J; junction bases unmatched: 6. As DNA, the CDR3 is TGTGCCAGCAGCTCGACAGGGGGCTTACAGCCCCAGCATTTT. Residues: CASSSTGGLQPQHF.

In this sample, this clone turned up once. This sequence joins TRBV5-1 and TRBJ2-1; 12 bases line up with TRBD1. The CDR3 runs to 16 residues. V shed 3 bases and J 7 bases; nucleotides not matched to a gene: 8. CDR1 is SGHRS, CDR2 YFSETQ, per germline. The CDR3 sequence: CASSSVPGQGANEQFF. The CDR3, as DNA: TGCGCCAGCAGCTCAGTACCGGGACAGGGGGCGAATGAGCAGTTCTTC.

This sequence joins TRBV9 and TRBJ2-5; TRBD2 matches 9 bases. Looked up from germline, CDR1 is SGDLS and CDR2 is YYNGEE. The CDR3 consists of 17 residues. Trimming removed 0 bases from V and 1 base from J; junction bases left unmatched: 7. The CDR3 is CASSVASSGGSQETQYF. In DNA, the CDR3 is TGTGCCAGCAGCGTAGCTTCCAGCGGGGGGTCCCAAGAGACCCAGTACTTC.

CDR3 DNA: TGTGCCAGCAGTGAAGCCCACGAGCAGTACTTC. Its translation: CASSEAHEQYF. The chain is built from TRBV25-1 and TRBJ2-7; D is ambiguous. CDR1 is MGHDK, CDR2 SYGVNS, per germline. The CDR3 has 11 residues. The V end lost 2 bases, the J end lost 5 bases, and 4 bases lay between the germline ends.

This rearrangement joins TRBV25-1 to TRBJ2-3, with TRBD2 matching over 9 bases. Trimming took 3 bases from V and 1 from J; bases not matched to a gene: 2. The CDR3 extends over 15 amino acids. Germline V CDR1 and CDR2: MGHDK, SYGVNS. The CDR3 is CASSEQRGGTDTQYF. The CDR3 bases are TGTGCCAGCAGTGAGCAGCGGGGGGGCACAGATACGCAGTATTTT.

The J gene is TRBJ2-3, the V gene TRBV2; 8 bases map to TRBD1. The CDR3 has 15 amino acids. The ends lost 2 bases at V and 5 bases at J; junction bases unmatched: 6. Germline V gene data show CDR1 as SNHLY and CDR2 as FYNNEI. This CDR3 reads CASSESRTGQDTQYF. CDR3 DNA sequence: TGTGCCAGCAGTGAAAGCAGGACAGGGCAAGATACGCAGTATTTT.

This chain joins TRBV7-2 and TRBJ2-5; D is possibly TRBD2 (5 bases). The DNA end is more similar to TRBJ2-7, so the J call may be wrong. CDR1 is SGHTA, CDR2 FQGNSA, per germline. The CDR3 contains 14 residues. This chain's CDR3 is CASSLDGPGYEQYF. In DNA form, the CDR3 reads TGTGCCAGCAGCTTAGACGGCCCGGGGTACGAGCAGTACTTC.